These 31 T cell receptor beta chains share one sample of origin, sequenced in a study of cytomegalovirus exposure and HLA in healthy donors. PCR involved 60 Vbeta and 13 Jbeta primers. TCRdb's copy holds only in-frame clones and misses some; the assay was immunoSEQ multiplex PCR. The sample has approximately 150,000 clones; 80% are singletons. The sample was PBMCs. The origin of the receptors is a middle-aged man in good health and CMV-seronegative.

This chain joins TRBV29-1 and TRBJ1-2; 10 positions match TRBD1. Trimming at V came to 6 bases and at J to 7 bases, leaving 5 bases not matched to a gene. Germline loops: CDR1 SQVTM, CDR2 ANQGSEA. The CDR3 sequence is 12 residues long. This CDR3 is CSVGGTGVGYTF. CDR3 nucleotide sequence: TGCAGCGTCGGAGGGACAGGGGTTGGCTACACCTTC. The variable domain in full, with the rest retrieved from reference TRBV29-1 and TRBJ1-2, is SAVISQKPSRDICQRGTSLTIQCQVDSQVTMMFWYRQQPGQSLTLIATANQGSEATYESGFVIDKFPISRPNLTFSTLTVSNMSPEDSSIYLCSVGGTGVGYTFGSGTRLTVV.

The CDR3 protein is CASSVGPARGTDTQYF. In nucleotides, the CDR3 is TGTGCCAGCAGCGTAGGTCCTGCGCGGGGGACAGATACGCAGTATTTT. This rearrangement joins TRBV9 to TRBJ2-3, with 7 bases lining up with TRBD2. CDR3 length equals 16 residues. CDR1 and CDR2 (germline): SGDLS, YYNGEE. After removal of 0 bases from V and 3 bases from J, the junction contained 7 bases not matched to a gene.

The gene calls are TRBV27 and TRBJ1-5; possibly TRBD1 for D (5 bases). Per germline, CDR1 MNHEY and CDR2 SMNVEV (reference sequence). The CDR3 extends over 13 amino acids. The V end was cut by 3 bases, the J end by 8 bases, with 11 bases between. The CDR3 DNA is TGTGCCAGCAGTTTCTCAGGGTTTAAGCCCCAGCATTTT. Encoded protein: CASSFSGFKPQHF.

The chain is built from TRBV11-2 and TRBJ2-7, with TRBD1 matching 9 bases. This CDR3 comprises 16 residues. The germline CDR1 and CDR2 sequences are SGHAT and FQNNGV. V lost 1 base and J lost 3; bases outside the gene matches: 7. The DNA for the CDR3 is TGTGCCAGCAGCTTAGCCGGGACAGGGAGCGGCTACGAGCAGTACTTC. Its translation: CASSLAGTGSGYEQYF.

This clone has just a few counts. This sequence joins TRBV4-3 and TRBJ1-6, with a tentative D call TRBD1 (6 bases). The CDR3 has 15 residues. The germline V and J ends were trimmed by 8 bases and 5 bases, with 16 bases remaining between them. Germline lookup yields CDR1 LGHNA and CDR2 YSLEER. Written as DNA, the CDR3 is TGCGCCAGCGGGAGCCAACCAGGGGATAATTCACCCCTCCACTTT. Protein product: CASGSQPGDNSPLHF.

This chain uses TRBV27 with TRBJ2-7; 7 bases are shared with TRBD2. CDR1 is MNHEY, CDR2 SMNVEV, per germline (reference sequence). V shed 4 bases, J shed 0 bases, and the junction held 6 bases outside the gene matches. The CDR3 totals 15 residues. CDR3 protein: CASSSTSAFSYEQYF. As DNA, the CDR3 is TGTGCCAGCAGTTCCACTAGCGCCTTCTCCTACGAGCAGTACTTC.

The chain carries TRBV4-1 and TRBJ2-5, with 9 positions matching TRBD2. Looked up from germline, CDR1 is MGHRA and CDR2 is YSYEKL. Germline trimming cut 1 base from V and 5 bases from J; bases unmatched to any gene: 11. The CDR3 consists of 17 residues. CDR3 amino acids: CASSQATLAGAGETQYF. The CDR3 nucleotides read TGCGCCAGCAGCCAAGCTACATTAGCGGGGGCGGGGGAGACCCAGTACTTC.

The chain carries TRBV11-2 and TRBJ2-7; D not resolved. Germline V lookup: CDR1 SGHAT, CDR2 FQNNGV. The ends were cut back, 2 bases at V and 2 bases at J, with 16 bases in the middle. The length of the CDR3 is 16 residues. CDR3 loop: CASSLRRQIVAYEQYF. As DNA, the CDR3 is TGTGCCAGCAGCTTAAGGCGGCAGATAGTCGCCTACGAGCAGTACTTC.

The CDR3 protein is CASSPTPSSYEQYF. In nucleotides, the CDR3 is TGTGCCAGCAGCCCGACTCCGAGCTCCTACGAGCAGTACTTC. The rearrangement uses TRBV6-5 and TRBJ2-7; no definite D call. This CDR3 is 14 amino acids long. Per germline, CDR1 MNHEY and CDR2 SVGAGI. V lost 6 bases, J lost 0 bases, and 12 bases lay in between.

The V and J genes are TRBV27 and TRBJ2-5, with D maybe TRBD2 (6 bases). The CDR3 contains 13 residues. The V gene's germline CDR1 is MNHEY and CDR2 SMNVEV (reference sequence). V was clipped by 5 bases and J by 5 bases, with 12 bases between them. The CDR3 DNA sequence: TGTGCCAGCAGTACGACTAGTTGGGAGACCCAGTACTTC. It translates to CASSTTSWETQYF.

This clone was found once. The rearrangement joins TRBV29-1 to TRBJ2-3, with a tentative D call TRBD2 (7 bases). Trimming pared 4 bases from V and 3 bases from J, leaving 11 bases between. The CDR3 is 13 residues long. CDR1 and CDR2 from the germline V gene are SQVTM and ANQGSEA. CDR3 nucleotide sequence: TGCAGCGTTGTAGGGGGGGTTACAGATACGCAGTATTTT. Encoded protein: CSVVGGVTDTQYF.

The sample holds a few counts of this clone. One end of the junction varies from germline; a read error may be responsible. V usage is TRBV7-9 and J usage is TRBJ1-1; 8 positions agree with TRBD1. The CDR3 is made up of 12 amino acids. Germline CDR1 and CDR2: SEHNR and FQNEAQ (reference sequence). In DNA form, the CDR3 reads TGTTCCAGCAGCTTTGGGGGGGGACAGGCAAAATTT. Encoded protein: CSSSFGGGQAKF.

The J gene is TRBJ1-2, the V gene TRBV4-1; 9 bases fit TRBD1. Germline assignment: CDR1 MGHRA and CDR2 YSYEKL. The trim removed 4 bases at V and 6 bases at J, leaving 9 bases unmatched. This CDR3 is 15 amino acids long. The CDR3, as DNA: TGCGCCAGCAGCCTTTCCCTGGGACAGGGAGATGGCTACACCTTC. Protein sequence: CASSLSLGQGDGYTF.

The rearrangement links TRBV7-2 to TRBJ2-1, with a tentative D call TRBD1 (5 bases). The germline CDR1 and CDR2 sequences are SGHTA and FQGNSA. The V end was cut by 5 bases, the J end by 7 bases, with 12 bases between. The CDR3 is made up of 13 amino acids. CDR3 region: CASSPNQGNEQFF. The CDR3 DNA is TGTGCCAGCAGCCCAAACCAGGGTAATGAGCAGTTCTTC.

The V call is TRBV5-6, the J call TRBJ2-7; no clear D gene. The CDR3 is 11 amino acids. V lost 1 base to trimming and J lost 7 bases, with 6 bases between them. CDR1 is SGHDT, CDR2 YYEEEE, per germline. CDR3 in DNA: TGTGCCAGCAGCTTGATGCGGGAGCAGTACTTC. Translation gives CASSLMREQYF.

The CDR3 DNA sequence: TGTGCCAGCAGTTGGACATTCTCCTACGAGCAGTACTTC. Residues: CASSWTFSYEQYF. The chain has TRBV6-1 and TRBJ2-5; tentative D call: TRBD1 (5 bases). Matching the DNA end better, TRBJ2-7 makes the J call doubtful. The CDR3 runs to 13 residues. Germline CDR1 is MNHNS and CDR2 is SASEGT.

V and J are TRBV9 and TRBJ2-3, with D tentatively TRBD1 (5 bases). With 0 bases removed from V and 2 bases from J, the gap between germline ends came to 10 bases. The germline V gene encodes CDR1 SGDLS and CDR2 YYNGEE. This CDR3 spans 15 amino acids. The CDR3: CASSVGAGNTDTQYF. DNA for the CDR3: TGTGCCAGCAGCGTAGGGGCAGGGAACACAGATACGCAGTATTTT.

This clone was observed a handful of times. V is TRBV5-1 and J is TRBJ2-5; D is uncertain. The CDR3 is made up of 12 amino acids. Looked up from germline, CDR1 is SGHRS and CDR2 is YFSETQ. Trimming stripped 0 bases from V and 4 bases from J, with 4 bases between. Here the CDR3 reads CASSLDRETQYF. CDR3 nucleotide sequence: TGCGCCAGCAGCTTGGACAGAGAGACCCAGTACTTC.

CDR3 nucleotides: TGTGCCAGCAGTTACTCGAGGTCCAGGGGGAACTACGAGCAGTACTTC. It encodes CASSYSRSRGNYEQYF. The chain carries TRBV6-5 and TRBJ2-7; 7 bases match TRBD1. Unmatched junction bases numbered 8, after V lost 0 bases and J lost 3 bases. The CDR3 totals 16 residues. Looked up from germline, CDR1 is MNHEY and CDR2 is SVGAGI.

The J gene is TRBJ1-2, the V gene TRBV6-5, with D maybe TRBD1 (6 bases). The germline V gene has CDR1 MNHEY and CDR2 SVGAGI. V was shortened by 6 bases and J by 4 bases, with 18 bases between the two germline ends. The CDR3 covers 15 residues. The DNA of the CDR3 is TGTGCCAGCAGCAACCCCCGCACAGGGAGCTATGGCTACACCTTC. Translation: CASSNPRTGSYGYTF.

The V call is TRBV6-4, the J call TRBJ1-5; the match to TRBD1 covers 7 bases. The length of the CDR3 is 14 residues. V shed 0 bases and J 6 bases; nucleotides not matched to a gene: 2. Germline loops: CDR1 MRHNA, CDR2 SNTAGT. CDR3: CASSDSGGAQPQHF. The CDR3 DNA sequence: TGTGCCAGCAGTGACTCAGGGGGCGCTCAGCCCCAGCATTTT.

The J gene is TRBJ1-1, the V gene TRBV28; no firm D call. Between the trimmed V and J ends, which lost 3 bases and 6 bases, there was a span of 14 bases. Germline assignment: CDR1 MDHEN and CDR2 SYDVKM. This CDR3 spans 14 amino acids. The CDR3 protein is CASSLYRGEAEAFF. The CDR3 region has the DNA TGTGCCAGCAGTTTGTACCGCGGGGAGGCTGAAGCTTTCTTT.

This rearrangement joins TRBV10-1 to TRBJ2-7; 9 nucleotides line up with TRBD2. Per the germline V gene, CDR1 is WNHNN and CDR2 is SYGVQD (reference sequence). The CDR3 runs 15 residues. The V gene end was trimmed by 6 bases and the J gene end by 4 bases; junction bases not matched to a gene: 10. The DNA of the CDR3 is TGCGCCAGCAGCCTGGGATCAGCGGGGGGATACGAGCAGTACTTC. This gives the protein CASSLGSAGGYEQYF.

The chain employs TRBV19 and TRBJ2-7; a weak D match, TRBD2 (5 bases). The ends were cut back, 1 base at V and 4 bases at J, with 8 bases in the middle. CDR3 size: 13 residues. Germline values: CDR1 LNHDA, CDR2 SQIVND (reference sequence). CDR3 DNA sequence: TGTGCCAGTAGTATAGGGACTCTATACGAGCAGTACTTC. This translates into CASSIGTLYEQYF. Full variable domain (remainder filled in from reference TRBV19 and TRBJ2-7): DGGITQSPKYLFRKEGQNVTLSCEQNLNHDAMYWYRQDPGQGLRLIYYSQIVNDFQKGDIAEGYSVSREKKESFPLTVTSAQKNPTAFYLCASSIGTLYEQYFGPGTRLTVT.

V usage is TRBV5-6 and J usage is TRBJ2-5; TRBD1 might be the D (6 bases). V was pared by 1 base and J by 3 bases, with 10 bases between. Germline CDR1 is SGHDT and CDR2 is YYEEEE. CDR3 length equals 14 residues. CDR3 sequence reads: CASSLIQGKETQYF. The CDR3 DNA reads TGTGCCAGCAGCTTGATACAGGGAAAAGAGACCCAGTACTTC.

This chain uses TRBV6-6 with TRBJ1-2; D unresolved. This CDR3 has 15 residues. Germline V gene lookup returns CDR1 MNHNY and CDR2 SVGAGI (reference sequence). V lost 2 bases and J lost 0, with 10 bases in between. The CDR3 DNA sequence: TGTGCCAGCAGTTACGGAGGGTCTTCTAACTATGGCTACACCTTC. Protein: CASSYGGSSNYGYTF.

V usage is TRBV6-5 and J usage is TRBJ1-6, with D perhaps TRBD1 (5 bases). V was shortened by 6 bases and J by 8 bases, with 11 bases between the two germline ends. Germline V lookup: CDR1 MNHEY, CDR2 SVGAGI. This CDR3 contains 13 residues. CDR3 nucleotide sequence: TGTGCCAGCAGACGACAGCCTCATTCACCCCTCCACTTT. Amino acids: CASRRQPHSPLHF.

This clone was recorded once. The rearrangement uses TRBV7-9 and TRBJ1-1; perhaps TRBD1 as D (6 bases). The V gene lost 1 base and the J gene lost 6 bases, with 15 bases spanning the gap. This CDR3 has 15 amino acids. CDR1 is SEHNR, CDR2 FQNEAQ, per germline (reference sequence). CDR3 residues: CASSLGGGAPPEAFF. In nucleotides, the CDR3 is TGTGCCAGCAGCTTAGGGGGGGGCGCTCCCCCTGAAGCTTTCTTT.

The chain employs TRBV4-3 and TRBJ1-3, with D possibly TRBD1 on 5 matching bases. In germline, CDR1 is LGHNA, CDR2 YSLEER. The CDR3 is made up of 16 amino acids. V was cut by 0 bases and J by 0 bases, with 9 bases left in between. CDR3 nucleotide sequence: TGCGCCAGCAGCCAAGATAGGGGTGGCTCTGGAAACACCATATATTTT. Translated: CASSQDRGGSGNTIYF.

This chain uses TRBV28 with TRBJ1-2, with 9 bases that match TRBD1. The V and J ends lost 5 bases and 0 bases, in that order; junction bases with no gene match: 10. Germline V gene sequence: CDR1 MDHEN, CDR2 SYDVKM. This CDR3 is 17 amino acids long. DNA for the CDR3: TGTGCCAGCAGTACAATACCGGGACAGGGAGCTAACTATGGCTACACCTTC. Protein sequence: CASSTIPGQGANYGYTF.

This clone occurred a few times. The gene calls are TRBV14 and TRBJ2-5; TRBD2 matches 10 bases. J lost 5 bases, V lost 6 bases, and 12 bases had no gene match. Germline-derived CDR1 and CDR2 are SGHDN and FVKESK. CDR3 length: 16 amino acids. The chain's CDR3 is CASSQFSGGIGETQYF. CDR3 in DNA: TGTGCCAGCAGTCAATTTAGCGGGGGGATTGGTGAGACCCAGTACTTC.